The 19 T cell receptor beta chains below come from one sample, sequenced in a study of response to subunit inactivated influenza vaccine. TCRdb reprocessed the RT-PCR reads via MiXCR and lists one record per CDR3 protein. Among roughly 700,000 distinct CDR3 sequences listed, about 15% were seen once. The sequenced sample was PBMCs from blood, obtained 14 to 15 days before vaccination. The receptor set was obtained from a man aged 45-60 years who received an inactivated influenza vaccine.

The chain recombines TRBV20-1 with TRBJ2-7; 10 bases line up with TRBD1. Germline V gives CDR1 DFQATT, CDR2 SNEGSKA (reference sequence). The CDR3 extends over 12 amino acids. V was clipped by 5 bases and J by 4 bases; unmatched bases: 2. The CDR3 is CSAADRGYEQYF. The CDR3 nucleotides read TGCAGTGCTGCGGACAGGGGGTACGAGCAGTACTTC.

This chain joins TRBV14 and TRBJ2-7; 9 bases are shared with TRBD1. Germline trimming cut 1 base from V and 4 bases from J; bases unmatched to any gene: 8. This CDR3 has 16 amino acids. Germline V gene sequence: CDR1 SGHDN, CDR2 FVKESK. CDR3 DNA: TGTGCCAGCAGCCAAGGGCCGGGACAGGGCGGGTACGAGCAGTACTTC. It yields the protein CASSQGPGQGGYEQYF.

This clonotype was recorded many times. The chain combines TRBV20-1 with TRBJ2-7; the match to TRBD1 covers 8 bases. This CDR3 contains 14 residues. Germline assignment: CDR1 DFQATT and CDR2 SNEGSKA (reference sequence). Germline trimming cut 6 bases from V and 3 bases from J; bases unmatched to any gene: 10. The CDR3 spells CSARGTGQYYEQYF. The CDR3 bases are TGCAGTGCAAGGGGGACAGGACAGTACTACGAGCAGTACTTC.

The rearrangement joins TRBV28 to TRBJ2-3; the D gene is possibly TRBD1 (6 bases). The germline gives CDR1 MDHEN, CDR2 SYDVKM. Trimming stripped 11 bases from V and 0 bases from J, with 18 bases between. The CDR3 extends over 15 amino acids. CDR3 loop: CASTAGDLSTDTQYF. For the CDR3, the DNA is TGTGCCTCTACCGCAGGGGACCTTAGCACAGATACGCAGTATTTT.

This clonotype was observed a few times. A junction end diverges from the germline sequence, so it may reflect a read error. The chain carries TRBV6-1 and TRBJ2-7, with 10 bases that match TRBD1. The CDR3 is 14 residues long. Per the germline V gene, CDR1 is MNHNS and CDR2 is SASEGT. The chain's CDR3 is CATRMTGGSHEQYF. CDR3 DNA sequence: TGTGCCACCAGGATGACAGGGGGCTCCCACGAGCAGTACTTC.

This clonotype has a handful of counts. The gene calls are TRBV4-1 and TRBJ2-1; D uncertain. V was pared by 4 bases and J by 7 bases, with 17 bases between. The CDR3 loop spans 15 amino acids. Germline assignment: CDR1 MGHRA and CDR2 YSYEKL. Here the CDR3 reads CASSRNPLMRNEQFF. The CDR3 DNA sequence: TGCGCCAGCAGCCGCAACCCCCTCATGAGGAATGAGCAGTTCTTC.

The J gene is TRBJ1-3, the V gene TRBV20-1; D is undetermined. CDR1 DFQATT and CDR2 SNEGSKA come from the germline V gene (reference sequence). V lost 4 bases and J 0 bases, leaving 13 bases between the germline ends. This CDR3 region has 15 residues. Here the CDR3 DNA reads TGCAGTGCTACCCGGGCCTTCCGCTCTGGAAACACCATATATTTT. This translates into CSATRAFRSGNTIYF.

The genes are TRBV14 and TRBJ1-4, with TRBD1 as a possible D gene (5 bases). CDR1 SGHDN and CDR2 FVKESK come from the germline V gene. CDR3 length: 14 amino acids. The V and J ends lost 1 base and 8 bases respectively, with 11 bases between them. CDR3 residues: CASSQGVYREKLFF. DNA of the CDR3: TGTGCCAGCAGCCAAGGGGTCTACAGGGAAAAACTGTTTTTT.

The table lists this clonotype with a few counts. The chain joins TRBV25-1 to TRBJ1-6; D gene uncertain. The length of the CDR3 is 15 residues. CDR1 is MGHDK and CDR2 is SYGVNS in the germline V gene. V was trimmed by 3 bases and J by 10 bases, leaving 16 bases between them. The DNA of the CDR3 is TGTGCCAGCAGTGACACGATAACCGACGGCTCACCCCTCCACTTT. It translates to CASSDTITDGSPLHF.

This clonotype has at least ten counts. Mismatch with germline at one junction end may stem from a read error. The chain carries TRBV5-1 and TRBJ2-7, with D unresolved. Germline V gene data show CDR1 as SGHRS and CDR2 as YFSETQ. The CDR3 runs to 14 residues. CDR3 bases: TGTGCCAGCAGCTTGGAACCGAGCTCCTACGAGCAGTACTTC. Encoded protein: CASSLEPSSYEQYF. Full variable domain (outside the CDR3, taken from reference TRBV5-1 and TRBJ2-7): KAGVTQTPRYLIKTRGQQVTLSCSPISGHRSVSWYQQTPGQGLQFLFEYFSETQRNKGNFPGRFSGRQFSNSRSEMNVSTLELGDSALYLCASSLEPSSYEQYFGPGTRLTVT.

The rearrangement uses TRBV11-2 and TRBJ2-7, with 10 positions matching TRBD1. Germline V gene lookup returns CDR1 SGHAT and CDR2 FQNNGV. The CDR3 totals 15 residues. Losses at the gene ends were 6 bases for V and 3 bases for J; bases not matched to a gene: 8. CDR3: CASRQPGQGIYEQYF. The CDR3 DNA reads TGTGCCAGCAGGCAACCGGGACAGGGGATCTACGAGCAGTACTTC. The full variable domain, in which reference TRBV11-2 and TRBJ2-7 provide the parts outside the CDR3, is EAGVAQSPRYKIIEKRQSVAFWCNPISGHATLYWYQQILGQGPKLLIQFQNNGVVDDSQLPKDRFSAERLKGVDSTLKIQPAKLEDSAVYLCASRQPGQGIYEQYFGPGTRLTVT.

This clonotype was counted a few times. The rearrangement joins TRBV12-3 or TRBV12-4 to TRBJ1-2; D possibly corresponds to TRBD1 (5 bases). The CDR3 has 15 amino acids. The ends were cut back, 6 bases at V and 1 base at J, with 15 bases in the middle. The CDR3 nucleotides are TGTGCCAGCAGCCCTCAGGCGGGGGTTAACTATGGCTACACCTTC. Its translation: CASSPQAGVNYGYTF.

The chain uses TRBV10-3 and TRBJ1-3; D gene unclear. The CDR3 has 14 residues. The germline CDR1 and CDR2 sequences are ENHRY and SYGVKD. Trimming removed 6 bases from V and 0 bases from J, with 9 bases in between. The CDR3 region has the DNA TGTGCCATCAGCGAAGGAGGCTCTGGAAACACCATATATTTT. Encoded protein: CAISEGGSGNTIYF.

This chain uses TRBV7-9 with TRBJ1-1; TRBD1 might be the D (5 bases). Germline V gives CDR1 SEHNR, CDR2 FQNEAQ (reference sequence). V was cut by 7 bases and J by 4 bases, with 16 bases left in between. The CDR3 spans 14 residues. CDR3 region: CASTPGGSVTEAFF. Here the CDR3 DNA reads TGTGCCAGCACCCCGGGGGGATCAGTCACTGAAGCTTTCTTT. The full variable domain, in which reference TRBV7-9 and TRBJ1-1 provide the parts outside the CDR3, is DTGVSQNPRHKITKRGQNVTFRCDPISEHNRLYWYRQTLGQGPEFLTYFQNEAQLEKSRLLSDRFSAERPKGSFSTLEIQRTEQGDSAMYLCASTPGGSVTEAFFGQGTRLTVV.

The chain is built from TRBV12-3 or TRBV12-4 and TRBJ2-2; D might be TRBD2 (5 bases). V gave up 3 bases and J gave up 3 bases, with 17 bases separating them. This CDR3 has 17 amino acids. The CDR3 loop reads CASSFFAGIDDTGELFF. CDR3 nucleotide sequence: TGTGCCAGCAGTTTTTTTGCCGGGATTGATGACACCGGGGAGCTGTTTTTT.

The V call is TRBV29-1, the J call TRBJ2-2; either TRBD1 or TRBD2 may supply D (6 bases each). The germline V and J ends were trimmed by 5 bases and 4 bases, with 11 bases remaining between them. CDR3 size: 13 residues. Germline CDR1 reads SQVTM; CDR2 reads ANQGSEA. For the CDR3, the DNA is TGCAGCGTTTGGGGGGCGGGCACCGGGGAGCTGTTTTTT. It yields the protein CSVWGAGTGELFF.

This clonotype was counted a few times. The genes are TRBV20-1 and TRBJ1-5; D is undetermined. Trimming removed 3 bases at V and 0 bases at J, with 9 bases between. Germline-derived CDR1 and CDR2 are DFQATT and SNEGSKA (reference sequence). The CDR3 runs 14 residues. CDR3 coding DNA: TGCAGTGCTAGTCGCACAGATAGCAATCAGCCCCAGCATTTT. It encodes CSASRTDSNQPQHF.

The rearrangement links TRBV4-2 to TRBJ2-1; TRBD1 matches at 9 bases. V gave up 1 base and J gave up 5 bases; unmatched junction bases: 0. The length of the CDR3 is 14 residues. Germline V CDR1 and CDR2: LGHNA, YNFKEQ. This CDR3 is CASSQGDRDNEQFF. CDR3 bases: TGTGCCAGCAGCCAAGGGGACAGGGACAATGAGCAGTTCTTC.

The genes are TRBV4-1 and TRBJ1-2, with D perhaps TRBD1 (5 bases). Germline CDR1 is MGHRA and CDR2 is YSYEKL. The germline V and J ends were trimmed by 9 bases and 4 bases, with 15 bases remaining between them. The CDR3 sequence is 13 residues long. The CDR3 DNA is TGCGCCAGAAGTAGGGAGGGGTCCTATGGCTACACCTTC. Amino acids: CARSREGSYGYTF.